A selection of T cell receptor beta chains follows, all from one sample in a study of cytomegalovirus exposure and HLA in healthy donors. TCRdb's table, derived via immunoSEQ multiplex PCR, lists solely in-frame clones and lacks some. The profile shows a few hundred thousand clones, 85% to 95% of them singletons. The material sequenced was PBMCs. Source of these receptors: a girl aged 2 to 9 in good health and CMV-seronegative. Each CDR3 is given with its conserved first and last residue. Each record gives: CDR3 DNA, CDR3 protein, D gene, clone size, V gene, J gene. A D gene is named only where the DNA matches it firmly. Size is omitted from some rows. Given values are once, few, many or a class for expanded clones.

CDR3 DNA: TGTGCCAGCAGCAATAGCCCTGCCACAGATACGCAGTATTTT; CDR3 protein: CASSNSPATDTQYF; D gene: .; clone size: .; V gene: TRBV5-5; J gene: TRBJ2-3
CDR3 DNA: TGTGCCAGCAGTTCCCAACCCAGGAATGAGCAGTTCTTC; CDR3 protein: CASSSQPRNEQFF; D gene: .; clone size: .; V gene: TRBV6-5; J gene: TRBJ2-1
CDR3 DNA: TGTGCCATCAGGGAGGACAGGGGCAACACTGAAGCTTTCTTT; CDR3 protein: CAIREDRGNTEAFF; D gene: TRBD1; clone size: .; V gene: TRBV10-3; J gene: TRBJ1-1
CDR3 DNA: TGTGCCAGCAACCTTTTAAAAAAACTAGCGGGAGGCGATACGCAGTATTTT; CDR3 protein: CASNLLKKLAGGDTQYF; D gene: .; clone size: .; V gene: TRBV21-1; J gene: TRBJ2-3
CDR3 DNA: TGTGCCAGCAGTTATGGGACTAGCGGGAACACCGGGGAGCTGTTTTTT; CDR3 protein: CASSYGTSGNTGELFF; D gene: TRBD2; clone size: .; V gene: TRBV13; J gene: TRBJ2-2
CDR3 DNA: TGTGCCAGCAGCTCATCATTGACAGGGGGTTTCTCTGGAAACACCATATATTTT; CDR3 protein: CASSSSLTGGFSGNTIYF; D gene: TRBD1; clone size: .; V gene: TRBV7-9; J gene: TRBJ1-3
CDR3 DNA: TGTGCCAGCAGCTTGGAACTTTCATCCGCCGAGCAGTACTTC; CDR3 protein: CASSLELSSAEQYF; D gene: .; clone size: .; V gene: TRBV5-4; J gene: TRBJ2-7
CDR3 DNA: TGTGCTAGTGGCCGTAGCGGCTATTACAATGAGCAGTTCTTC; CDR3 protein: CASGRSGYYNEQFF; D gene: .; clone size: once; V gene: TRBV12-5; J gene: TRBJ2-1
CDR3 DNA: TGTGCCAGCAGGACAGGGCTTGGTGAGCAGTTCTTC; CDR3 protein: CASRTGLGEQFF; D gene: TRBD1; clone size: once; V gene: TRBV6-1; J gene: TRBJ2-1
CDR3 DNA: TGTGCCACCGAACTCGACCTCGGGATAGATGAGCAGTTCTTC; CDR3 protein: CATELDLGIDEQFF; D gene: .; clone size: .; V gene: TRBV15; J gene: TRBJ2-1
CDR3 DNA: TGTGCCATCAGTGAGTCACAGACCTCCCTCTCCTACGAGCAGTACTTC; CDR3 protein: CAISESQTSLSYEQYF; D gene: .; clone size: .; V gene: TRBV10-3; J gene: TRBJ2-7
CDR3 DNA: TGTGCCAGTAGTTTCACTAACTCGCCTGGCAATGAGCAGTTCTTC; CDR3 protein: CASSFTNSPGNEQFF; D gene: .; clone size: .; V gene: TRBV19; J gene: TRBJ2-1
CDR3 DNA: TGCGCCAGCAGCCATGGAGCCACCGCCTCCTACGAGCAGTACTTC; CDR3 protein: CASSHGATASYEQYF; D gene: .; clone size: .; V gene: TRBV4-1; J gene: TRBJ2-7
CDR3 DNA: TGTGCCAGCAGACCCTCGGGGACAGGGGCGAATGAGCAGTTCTTC; CDR3 protein: CASRPSGTGANEQFF; D gene: TRBD1; clone size: few; V gene: TRBV28; J gene: TRBJ2-1
CDR3 DNA: TGCGCCAGCAGCCAAGTTTGGGGGGATCAGCCCCAGCATTTT; CDR3 protein: CASSQVWGDQPQHF; D gene: .; clone size: .; V gene: TRBV4-1; J gene: TRBJ1-5
CDR3 DNA: TGCAGCGTTGAAAGGACTAGCGGGGGGGGAGATACGCAGTATTTT; CDR3 protein: CSVERTSGGGDTQYF; D gene: TRBD2; clone size: .; V gene: TRBV29-1; J gene: TRBJ2-3
CDR3 DNA: TGTGCCAGCAGCCTTGGGGGGACCGGGGAGCTGTTTTTT; CDR3 protein: CASSLGGTGELFF; D gene: .; clone size: .; V gene: TRBV13; J gene: TRBJ2-2
CDR3 DNA: TGTGCCAGCAGAAGGAGTTCAGGGTCCTATGGCTACACCTTC; CDR3 protein: CASRRSSGSYGYTF; D gene: .; clone size: .; V gene: TRBV6-5; J gene: TRBJ1-2
CDR3 DNA: TGTGCCAGCAGCTTAGGCCCACCGGGACAGGGGGGACAGCCCCAGCATTTT; CDR3 protein: CASSLGPPGQGGQPQHF; D gene: TRBD1; clone size: few; V gene: TRBV7-8; J gene: TRBJ1-5
CDR3 DNA: TGTGCCAGCAGCGGAGACCTTGGGGCTAACAATCAGCCCCAGCATTTT; CDR3 protein: CASSGDLGANNQPQHF; D gene: .; clone size: .; V gene: TRBV7-8; J gene: TRBJ1-5
CDR3 DNA: TGCAGCGGGGCTACTGGAGGTTACAATGAGCAGTTCTTC; CDR3 protein: CSGATGGYNEQFF; D gene: .; clone size: .; V gene: TRBV29-1; J gene: TRBJ2-1
CDR3 DNA: TGTGCCAGCAGCTTGGACGACAGGTTTCAAGAGACCCAGTACTTC; CDR3 protein: CASSLDDRFQETQYF; D gene: .; clone size: .; V gene: TRBV5-6; J gene: TRBJ2-5
CDR3 DNA: TGCGCCAGCAGCTTAAGCGGGGGGGCTTCAGATACGCAGTATTTT; CDR3 protein: CASSLSGGASDTQYF; D gene: TRBD2; clone size: .; V gene: TRBV5-1; J gene: TRBJ2-3
CDR3 DNA: TGTGCCAGTAGTGATCACATGGCAACTAATGAAAAACTGTTTTTT; CDR3 protein: CASSDHMATNEKLFF; D gene: .; clone size: once; V gene: TRBV19; J gene: TRBJ1-4
CDR3 DNA: TGTGCCAGCAGTTTAGGTGGCGGGGGCCCCTACGAGCAGTACTTC; CDR3 protein: CASSLGGGGPYEQYF; D gene: .; clone size: .; V gene: TRBV28; J gene: TRBJ2-7
CDR3 DNA: TGTGCCAGCAGGACTCTTAGCGGGGGGGCCTACGAGCAGTACTTC; CDR3 protein: CASRTLSGGAYEQYF; D gene: TRBD2; clone size: .; V gene: TRBV28; J gene: TRBJ2-7
CDR3 DNA: TGCGCCAGCCAGGGGGCAGGAGAGACCCAGTACTTC; CDR3 protein: CASQGAGETQYF; D gene: TRBD1; clone size: .; V gene: TRBV10-2; J gene: TRBJ2-5
CDR3 DNA: TGTGCCAGCAGTTCCGTACAGGGATCCCAAGAGACCCAGTACTTC; CDR3 protein: CASSSVQGSQETQYF; D gene: .; clone size: .; V gene: TRBV27; J gene: TRBJ2-5
CDR3 DNA: TGTGCCAGCAGTGAACCAGTCTATCAGCCCCAGCATTTT; CDR3 protein: CASSEPVYQPQHF; D gene: .; clone size: .; V gene: TRBV6-1; J gene: TRBJ1-5
CDR3 DNA: TGTGCCAGCAGCCCCCCCCCGGGGGCTACACGGGACAGGGGTACAGATACGCAGTATTTT; CDR3 protein: CASSPPPGATRDRGTDTQYF; D gene: TRBD1; clone size: .; V gene: TRBV14; J gene: TRBJ2-3
CDR3 DNA: TGCGCCAGCAGTGAGGCTAGCGACCAAGAGACCCAGTACTTC; CDR3 protein: CASSEASDQETQYF; D gene: .; clone size: once; V gene: TRBV10-2; J gene: TRBJ2-5
CDR3 DNA: TGTGCCAGCAGCTTAGTTCCCGGGAGCTCCTACGAGCAGTACTTC; CDR3 protein: CASSLVPGSSYEQYF; D gene: .; clone size: .; V gene: TRBV7-6; J gene: TRBJ2-7
CDR3 DNA: TGTGCCAGCAGCTCCCGGACTGTGCGGGAAGATGAGCAGTTCTTC; CDR3 protein: CASSSRTVREDEQFF; D gene: .; clone size: .; V gene: TRBV5-4; J gene: TRBJ2-1
CDR3 DNA: TGTGCCAGCAGTCGCCCGGGGGGAACTGAAGCTTTCTTT; CDR3 protein: CASSRPGGTEAFF; D gene: .; clone size: .; V gene: TRBV6-5; J gene: TRBJ1-1
CDR3 DNA: TGTGCCAGCAGAGACCAGGGGAACACTGAAGCTTTCTTT; CDR3 protein: CASRDQGNTEAFF; D gene: .; clone size: .; V gene: TRBV6-5; J gene: TRBJ1-1
CDR3 DNA: TGTGCCAGCAGCGGAGGACTAGCGCCCTACGAGCAGTACTTC; CDR3 protein: CASSGGLAPYEQYF; D gene: TRBD2; clone size: .; V gene: TRBV9; J gene: TRBJ2-7
CDR3 DNA: TGTGCCAGCAGCTTGGGGCGGGAGAACCTTTTAGATACGCAGTATTTT; CDR3 protein: CASSLGRENLLDTQYF; D gene: TRBD2; clone size: .; V gene: TRBV5-4; J gene: TRBJ2-3